This T cell receptor beta chain was documented in a study of T cell responses to AZD1222 COVID-19 vaccine. Study-level findings and limits: Dominant at 160-218 and 743-854, vaccine-associated CD4 TCRs also spanned spike. After the peak T cell response, and only then, were repertoires sampled.

For this clone: Antigen unknown.

Assay: immunoSEQ multiplex PCR; the TCRdb copy retains only in-frame clones and omits some. The top ten clones hold less than 55% of a sample with around 30,000 clones, approximately 91% of them seen once. The clonotype was recovered from an adult in good health. The specimen was peripheral blood, collected on day 0 of AZD1222 vaccination.

The CDR3 DNA reads as TGCGCCAGCAGCTTGGCGGCAGCGTTGACAGATACGCAGTATTTT. Translated, it gives CASSLAAALTDTQYF. The chain has TRBV5-1 and TRBJ2-3; D ambiguous. The CDR3 covers 15 residues. V lost 0 bases, J lost 3 bases, and 11 bases lay in between. Germline CDR1 SGHRS, CDR2 YFSETQ.